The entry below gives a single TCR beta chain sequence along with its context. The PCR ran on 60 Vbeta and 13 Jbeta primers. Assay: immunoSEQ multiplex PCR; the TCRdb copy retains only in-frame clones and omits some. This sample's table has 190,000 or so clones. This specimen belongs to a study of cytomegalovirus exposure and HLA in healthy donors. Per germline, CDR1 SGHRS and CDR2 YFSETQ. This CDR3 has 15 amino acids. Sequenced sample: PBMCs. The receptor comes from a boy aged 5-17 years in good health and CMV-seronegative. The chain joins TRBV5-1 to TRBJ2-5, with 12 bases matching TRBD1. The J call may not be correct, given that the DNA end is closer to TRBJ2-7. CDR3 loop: CASSSRDRGPYEQYF. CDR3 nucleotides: TGCGCCAGCAGCTCCCGGGACAGGGGGCCGTACGAGCAGTACTTC.